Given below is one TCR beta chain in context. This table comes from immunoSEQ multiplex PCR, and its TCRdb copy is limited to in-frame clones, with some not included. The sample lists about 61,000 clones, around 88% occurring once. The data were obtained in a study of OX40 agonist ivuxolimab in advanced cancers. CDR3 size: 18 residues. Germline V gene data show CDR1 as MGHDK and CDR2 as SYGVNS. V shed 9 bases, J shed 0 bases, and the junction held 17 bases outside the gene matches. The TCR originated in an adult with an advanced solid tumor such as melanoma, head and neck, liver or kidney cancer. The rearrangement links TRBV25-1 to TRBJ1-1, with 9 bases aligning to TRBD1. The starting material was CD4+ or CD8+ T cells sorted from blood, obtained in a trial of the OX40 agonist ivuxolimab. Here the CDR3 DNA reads TGTGCCAGTAGAAGAACACCGGGACAGGGTGAAGTGAACACTGAAGCTTTCTTT. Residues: CASRRTPGQGEVNTEAFF.